This T cell receptor (beta chain) was captured by sequencing in a study of CXCR3-negative and CXCR3-positive naive CD8 T cells. Germline V gene sequence: CDR1 SGHNT, CDR2 YYREEE (reference sequence). The CDR3 length is 15 residues. In the case of this clonotype: Its antigen is not identified.

Preparation of TRB cDNA libraries relied on 5' RACE carrying UMI labels. TCRdb re-called the 5' RACE reads, yielding one record per CDR3 amino acid sequence without DNA. The listing records approximately 83,000 distinct CDR3 sequences. Whole-study findings and limits: Naive cells with CXCR3 showed TRB CDR3s that were more hydrophobic than those in CXCR3-negative naive cells.

This clonotype was sampled from a human donor in good health. Some clones in this sample may be carry-over from other donors' samples. The rearrangement uses TRBV5-4 and TRBJ2-1; TCRdb outputs TRBD1, but without DNA this stays unchecked. Sequencing used naive CXCR3- CD8+ T cells from blood. Stated subset: CD45RO-CCR7+CD27+CD95- naive CD8+ T cells lacking CXCR3 (TNR3-). CDR3 amino acids: CASSLWDRGRNEQFF.